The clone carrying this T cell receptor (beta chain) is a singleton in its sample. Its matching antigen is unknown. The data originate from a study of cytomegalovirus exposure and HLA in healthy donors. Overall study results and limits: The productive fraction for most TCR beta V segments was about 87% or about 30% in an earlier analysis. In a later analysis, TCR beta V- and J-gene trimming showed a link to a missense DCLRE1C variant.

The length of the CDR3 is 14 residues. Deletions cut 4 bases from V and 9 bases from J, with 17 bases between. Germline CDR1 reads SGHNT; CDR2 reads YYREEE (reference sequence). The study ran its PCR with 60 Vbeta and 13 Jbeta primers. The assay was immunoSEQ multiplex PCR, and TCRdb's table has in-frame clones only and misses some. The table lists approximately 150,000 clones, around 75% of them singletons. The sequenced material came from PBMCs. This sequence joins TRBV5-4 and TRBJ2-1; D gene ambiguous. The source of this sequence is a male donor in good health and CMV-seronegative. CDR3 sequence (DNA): TGTGCCAGCAGCCCCCCCCTAGAATCTAGTGAGCAGTTCTTC. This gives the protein CASSPPLESSEQFF.